The clone carrying this T cell receptor (beta chain) was counted many times. Healthy and HIV-negative, the adult donors had no recent acute infections or vaccinations. Each sample came from a Caucasian adult donor living in Nashville, Tennessee. CD45RA+ naive and CD45RA-negative memory subsets were separated from CD4+ cells. The source of the sample is a study of shared clonotypes between healthy human individuals. CDR3 length equals 17 residues. Deep-level assay runs were performed. Libraries were prepared by immunoSEQ multiplex PCR; TCRdb keeps only in-frame clonotypes and omits some of them. Among some 2 million clones listed, roughly 95% were seen once.

This rearrangement joins TRBV21-1 to TRBJ2-7. TRBV21-1 is reported as a pseudogene. The sample taken for sequencing was naive CD4+ T cells sorted from blood. Specified subset: CD45RA+ positively selected. This TCR was sampled from a man aged 18 to 29 in good health. The CDR3 DNA is TGTGCCAGCAGCGCTCCAGTCAGGGACCGGGAATGTTACGAGCAGTACTTC. Translating gives CASSAPVRDRECYEQYF.